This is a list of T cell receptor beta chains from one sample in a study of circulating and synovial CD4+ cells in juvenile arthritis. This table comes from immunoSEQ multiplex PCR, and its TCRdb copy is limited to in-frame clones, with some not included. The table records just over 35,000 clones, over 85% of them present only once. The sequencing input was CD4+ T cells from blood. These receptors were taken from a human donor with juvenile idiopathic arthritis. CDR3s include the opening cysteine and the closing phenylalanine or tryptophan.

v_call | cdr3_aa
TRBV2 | CASKLGGMNTGELFF
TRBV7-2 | CASSYKGTGGSNEKLFF
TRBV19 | CASSWGTGEGETQYF
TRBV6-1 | CASTGLELYIEQYF
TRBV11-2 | CASSLIELSSGNTIYF
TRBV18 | CASSPSGGPTDTQYF
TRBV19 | CASSLLGYNSPLHF
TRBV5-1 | CASSPRQDPVEQYF
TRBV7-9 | CASSLARGQGRNSPLHF
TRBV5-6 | CASSLALTSDYNEQFF
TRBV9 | CASSVASGSYNSPLHF
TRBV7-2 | CASSLGLQGGTEAFF
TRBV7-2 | CASNMGRGYEQYF
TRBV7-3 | CASSIAPGLAYNEQFF
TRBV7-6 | CASSSRLAGRQFF
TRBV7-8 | CASSLQGPGANVLTF
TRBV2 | CASSSGTSGGKETQYF
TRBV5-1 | CASSLVRGKRNYEQYF
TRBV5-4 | CASSFGRGGKDEQFF
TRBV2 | CASGGQGDIQYF
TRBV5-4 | CASSFLGTGIPGELFF
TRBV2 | CASSQGQGRTFSLHF
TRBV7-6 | CASSLVVRGGSTGELFF